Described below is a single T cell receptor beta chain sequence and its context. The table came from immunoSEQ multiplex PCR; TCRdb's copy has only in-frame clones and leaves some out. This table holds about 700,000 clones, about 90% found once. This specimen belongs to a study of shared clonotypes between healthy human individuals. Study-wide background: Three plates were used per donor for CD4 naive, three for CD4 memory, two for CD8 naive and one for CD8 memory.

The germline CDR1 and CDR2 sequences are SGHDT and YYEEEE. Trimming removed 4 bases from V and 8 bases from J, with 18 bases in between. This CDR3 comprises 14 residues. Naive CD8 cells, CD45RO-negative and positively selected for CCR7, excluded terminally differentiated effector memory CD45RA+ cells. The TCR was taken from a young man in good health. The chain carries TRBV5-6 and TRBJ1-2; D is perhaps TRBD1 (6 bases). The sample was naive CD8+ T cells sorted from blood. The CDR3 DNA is TGTGCCAGCAGCCTAAAACAGGGTAGACACGGCTACACCTTC. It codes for CASSLKQGRHGYTF.